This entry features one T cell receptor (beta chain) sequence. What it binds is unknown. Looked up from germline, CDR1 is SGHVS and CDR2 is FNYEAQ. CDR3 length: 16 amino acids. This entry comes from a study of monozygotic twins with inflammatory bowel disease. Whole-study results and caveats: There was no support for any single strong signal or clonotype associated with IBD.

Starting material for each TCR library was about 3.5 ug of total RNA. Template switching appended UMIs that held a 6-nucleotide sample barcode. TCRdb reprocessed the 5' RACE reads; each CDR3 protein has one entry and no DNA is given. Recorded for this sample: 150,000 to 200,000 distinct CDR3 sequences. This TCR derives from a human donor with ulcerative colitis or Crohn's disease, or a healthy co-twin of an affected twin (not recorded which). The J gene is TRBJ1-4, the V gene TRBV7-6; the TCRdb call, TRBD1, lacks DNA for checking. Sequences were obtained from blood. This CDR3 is CASSYRTGRSNEKLFF.